A single sample gave rise to the 11 T cell receptor beta chains below, sequenced in a study of CD8 T cells in ankylosing spondylitis. MiXCR, run by TCRdb on the 5' RACE reads, gives a single entry per CDR3 protein. Among under 250,000 distinct CDR3 sequences listed, over 9.5% were seen once. Sequenced: blood, either unsorted or a sorted T cell fraction (not recorded which). The receptors shown here come from a male donor with ankylosing spondylitis or in good health (not recorded which).

This chain uses TRBV10-2 with TRBJ2-5; TRBD1 matches at 7 bases. Looked up from germline, CDR1 is WSHSY and CDR2 is SAAADI. Germline trimming cut 6 bases from V and 2 bases from J; bases unmatched to any gene: 6. This CDR3 is built from 14 residues. CDR3 protein: CASRRTGPQETQYF. The DNA for the CDR3 is TGCGCCAGCAGGAGGACAGGCCCACAAGAGACCCAGTACTTC.

This clonotype was recorded at least ten times. This chain connects TRBV5-1 to TRBJ2-7; the D gene is possibly TRBD2 (5 bases). The CDR3 length is 15 residues. V was shortened by 0 bases and J by 3 bases, with 13 bases between the two germline ends. Germline-derived CDR1 and CDR2 are SGHRS and YFSETQ. CDR3 nucleotide sequence: TGCGCCAGCAGCTTGGAGGCGACTACCAGCTACGAGCAGTACTTC. Its protein product is CASSLEATTSYEQYF.

This clonotype has at least ten counts. The chain has TRBV7-2 and TRBJ2-3; TRBD2 might be the D (5 bases). This CDR3 has 15 residues. V dropped 8 bases and J dropped 6 bases, with 21 bases sitting between them. Germline V gene lookup returns CDR1 SGHTA and CDR2 FQGNSA. Here the CDR3 reads CASGLAQSARDTQYF. The CDR3 DNA is TGTGCCAGCGGACTCGCCCAGTCGGCGAGGGATACGCAGTATTTT.

This clonotype showed up many times. V gene TRBV10-3 combines with J gene TRBJ1-6, with a possible D match to TRBD1 (5 bases). Trimming cost V 10 bases and J 13 bases, with 23 bases left between them. Germline-derived CDR1 and CDR2 are ENHRY and SYGVKD. This CDR3 has 14 amino acids. CDR3 protein: CANSEEGPRAPLHF. The CDR3 nucleotides read TGTGCCAACTCTGAGGAGGGACCGCGAGCGCCCCTCCACTTT.

This clonotype was recorded at least ten times. The chain is built from TRBV4-1 and TRBJ1-6; 7 nucleotides match TRBD1. The CDR3 is 17 amino acids. With 0 bases clipped from V and 6 bases from J, the junction kept 8 bases outside the gene matches. CDR1 and CDR2 from the germline V gene are MGHRA and YSYEKL. CDR3 DNA: TGCGCCAGCAGCCAAGAAAAGGGGGCGCAGTTTAATTCACCCCTCCACTTT. Its protein product is CASSQEKGAQFNSPLHF.

This clonotype has a count of ten or more. The V gene is TRBV4-2, the J gene TRBJ2-5; D is uncertain. CDR3 length: 14 amino acids. Trimming removed 4 bases from V and 2 bases from J, with 11 bases in between. CDR1 is LGHNA and CDR2 is YNFKEQ in the germline V gene. CDR3 residues: CASSPGGRQETQYF. The CDR3 DNA sequence: TGTGCCAGCAGCCCAGGCGGACGACAAGAGACCCAGTACTTC.

This clonotype has only one observation. A much larger clone lies a single base off, so this may be a read error. The gene calls are TRBV5-5 and TRBJ1-1; 11 bases match TRBD1. Germline V CDR1 and CDR2: SGHKS, YYEKEE (reference sequence). This CDR3 has 15 residues. The DNA of the CDR3 is TGTGCCAGCAGCCGGACAGGGGGCGCATACACTGCAGCTTTCTTT. Encoded protein: CASSRTGGAYTAAFF.

Notes on this clonotype: A much larger clone lies a single base off, so this may be a read error. This chain links TRBV29-1 with TRBJ1-2; TRBD1 might be the D (5 bases). Trimming shortened V by 7 bases and J by 4 bases, and 10 bases separated the two germline ends. Germline V CDR1 and CDR2: SQVTM, ANQGSEA. The CDR3 spans 11 residues. In nucleotides, the CDR3 is TGCAGCGATGCCCAGGGCTATGGCTACACCTTC. Protein product: CSDAQGYGYTF.

V is TRBV7-2 and J is TRBJ2-1; tentative D call: TRBD2 (5 bases). V gave up 4 bases and J gave up 7 bases, with 14 bases separating them. This CDR3 is built from 14 residues. Germline V CDR1 and CDR2: SGHTA, FQGNSA. CDR3 loop: CASSSPGLWNEQFF. In nucleotides, the CDR3 is TGTGCCAGCAGCTCCCCAGGACTTTGGAATGAGCAGTTCTTC. Variable domain in full (rest from reference TRBV7-2 and TRBJ2-1): GAGVSQSPSNKVTEKGKDVELRCDPISGHTALYWYRQSLGQGLEFLIYFQGNSAPDKSGLPSDRFSAERTGGSVSTLTIQRTQQEDSAVYLCASSSPGLWNEQFFGPGTRLTVL.

V is TRBV20-1 and J is TRBJ2-1; TRBD2 matches 13 bases. Germline V gene data show CDR1 as DFQATT and CDR2 as SNEGSKA (reference sequence). The CDR3 is made up of 16 amino acids. The V segment lost 6 bases and the J segment 5 bases; nucleotides outside the gene matches: 10. The CDR3, as DNA: TGCAGTGCCGCACCGACTAGCGGGAGGTATAACAATGAGCAGTTCTTC. Protein: CSAAPTSGRYNNEQFF.

This clonotype was recorded at least ten times. For the CDR3, the DNA is TGCAGTGCCATGATAGCGGGAGACCTGGCAGATACGCAGTATTTT. It is translated as CSAMIAGDLADTQYF. V usage is TRBV20-1 and J usage is TRBJ2-3; TRBD2 matches 9 bases. The ends lost 6 bases at V and 4 bases at J; junction bases unmatched: 11. In germline, CDR1 is DFQATT, CDR2 SNEGSKA (reference sequence). There are 15 residues in the CDR3.